What follows are 29 T cell receptor beta chains derived from one specimen sequenced in a study of cytomegalovirus exposure and HLA in healthy donors. In the PCR, 60 Vbeta and 13 Jbeta primers were used. Generated by immunoSEQ multiplex PCR, the TCRdb table keeps only in-frame clones and is missing some. The sample lists hundreds of thousands of clones, 78% occurring once. Sequencing was performed on PBMCs. The receptors stem from a boy aged 5-17 years in good health and CMV-seronegative.

The V call is TRBV30, the J call TRBJ2-1; D perhaps matches TRBD1 (5 bases). Trimming pared 1 base from V and 8 bases from J, leaving 6 bases between. This CDR3 comprises 11 residues. Looked up from germline, CDR1 is GTSNPN and CDR2 is SVGIG (reference sequence). In DNA form, the CDR3 reads TGTGCCTGGAGTGCAGGGCATGAGCAGTTCTTC. As protein: CAWSAGHEQFF.

The chain carries TRBV10-1 and TRBJ1-1, with TRBD1 matching 8 bases. Per the germline V gene, CDR1 is WNHNN and CDR2 is SYGVQD (reference sequence). The length of the CDR3 is 14 residues. Trimming removed 7 bases from V and 4 bases from J; junction bases left unmatched: 8. CDR3 in DNA: TGCGCCAGCAAGCCCGGACAGGGCGGCACTGAAGCTTTCTTT. Its protein product is CASKPGQGGTEAFF.

This chain links TRBV2 with TRBJ2-3; D remains ambiguous. The CDR3 contains 15 residues. Germline-derived CDR1 and CDR2 are SNHLY and FYNNEI. Trimming removed 6 bases from V and 0 bases from J, with 13 bases in between. Here the CDR3 DNA reads TGTGCCAGCAGGCCATCCTTACTTAGCACAGATACGCAGTATTTT. Translated: CASRPSLLSTDTQYF.

This clone was counted only a few times. The genes are TRBV6-1 and TRBJ1-2, with 8 bases lining up with TRBD1. Germline loops: CDR1 MNHNS, CDR2 SASEGT. This CDR3 is built from 15 residues. With 3 bases clipped from V and 3 bases from J, the junction kept 6 bases outside the gene matches. The CDR3 here is CASSEGRGQHYGYTF. The CDR3 DNA follows: TGTGCCAGCAGTGAGGGCAGGGGGCAACACTATGGCTACACCTTC.

The J gene is TRBJ1-1, the V gene TRBV6-6, with 9 bases matching TRBD1. Germline lookup yields CDR1 MNHNY and CDR2 SVGAGI (reference sequence). The CDR3 covers 14 residues. V was clipped by 4 bases and J by 5 bases; unmatched bases: 5. The CDR3 region has the DNA TGTGCCAGCAGTTGGAACAGGGGGCGGACTGAAGCTTTCTTT. The encoded protein is CASSWNRGRTEAFF.

The chain recombines TRBV7-6 with TRBJ1-1; the match to TRBD1 covers 7 bases. The length of the CDR3 is 17 residues. V was pared by 3 bases and J by 0 bases, with 10 bases of the junction left unmatched. From germline, CDR1 is SGHVS and CDR2 FNYEAQ. The CDR3 loop reads CASSLLGDREMNTEAFF. The CDR3 DNA is TGTGCCAGCAGCTTGTTGGGGGACAGAGAGATGAACACTGAAGCTTTCTTT.

In its sample, this clone was seen a few times. V gene TRBV5-4 combines with J gene TRBJ1-6; 9 bases fit TRBD1. CDR1 and CDR2 (germline): SGHNT, YYREEE (reference sequence). This CDR3 comprises 15 residues. J gave up 7 bases and V 4 bases, and 6 bases lay outside the gene matches. CDR3 DNA: TGTGCCAGCAGCGTTGGACAGGGGTACAATTCACCCCTCCACTTT. Protein product: CASSVGQGYNSPLHF.

V usage is TRBV2 and J usage is TRBJ2-2; a possible D gene is TRBD1 (5 bases). Trimming removed 2 bases at V and 6 bases at J, with 7 bases between. CDR3 length: 13 residues. The germline gives CDR1 SNHLY, CDR2 FYNNEI. For the CDR3, the DNA is TGTGCCAGCAGTGAACAGGGCGCCGGGGAGCTGTTTTTT. Protein: CASSEQGAGELFF. The full variable domain, its missing parts supplied by reference TRBV2 and TRBJ2-2, is EPEVTQTPSHQVTQMGQEVILRCVPISNHLYFYWYRQILGQKVEFLVSFYNNEISEKSEIFDDQFSVERPDGSNFTLKIRSTKLEDSAMYFCASSEQGAGELFFGEGSRLTVL.

This chain joins TRBV11-3 and TRBJ2-7; 9 nucleotides align to TRBD1. The CDR3 has 13 residues. V lost 11 bases and J lost 5; bases outside the gene matches: 10. CDR1 and CDR2 from the germline V gene are SGHNT and YENEEA. CDR3 nucleotide sequence: TGTGCCTCGCAGACAGGGGGGCTCCACGAGCAGTACTTC. It translates to CASQTGGLHEQYF.

This rearrangement joins TRBV11-3 to TRBJ2-5; TRBD2 matches at 9 bases. This CDR3 is 13 amino acids long. After removal of 8 bases from V and 5 bases from J, the junction contained 6 bases not matched to a gene. CDR1 is SGHNT, CDR2 YENEEA, per germline. The CDR3 DNA is TGTGCCAGCCATGCGGGAGGGGGGGAGACCCAGTACTTC. Its protein product is CASHAGGGETQYF.

The rearrangement links TRBV5-5 to TRBJ1-2, with TRBD1 as a possible D gene (6 bases). This CDR3 is 13 amino acids long. Germline values: CDR1 SGHKS, CDR2 YYEKEE (reference sequence). V gave up 2 bases and J gave up 2 bases, with 7 bases separating them. In DNA form, the CDR3 reads TGTGCCAGCAGCTTACAGGGAAACTATGGCTACACCTTC. This codes for CASSLQGNYGYTF.

V usage is TRBV6-4 and J usage is TRBJ2-1, with 10 bases identical to TRBD2. The junction had 4 bases not matched to a gene; V was cut back by 2 bases and J by 6 bases. Germline-derived CDR1 and CDR2 are MRHNA and SNTAGT. This CDR3 has 15 amino acids. DNA for the CDR3: TGTGCCAGCAGTGACAGCGTAGCGGGAGGCAATGAGCAGTTCTTC. It translates to CASSDSVAGGNEQFF.

V usage is TRBV5-1 and J usage is TRBJ2-3; 10 bases align to TRBD2. The V segment lost 3 bases and the J segment 4 bases; nucleotides outside the gene matches: 2. There are 14 residues in the CDR3. Germline values: CDR1 SGHRS, CDR2 YFSETQ. CDR3 sequence: CASSSGTSADTQYF. The CDR3 DNA reads as TGCGCCAGCAGCTCGGGGACTAGCGCAGATACGCAGTATTTT.

This clone has a single count. J is TRBJ2-2 and V is TRBV30; a possible D gene is TRBD2 (5 bases). Deletions cut 3 bases from V and 7 bases from J, with 21 bases between. The CDR3 is 16 residues long. From germline, CDR1 is GTSNPN and CDR2 SVGIG (reference sequence). The CDR3: CAWRGVSLSSVGELFF. The CDR3 DNA reads as TGTGCCTGGAGGGGTGTTTCCTTGAGTAGCGTCGGGGAGCTGTTTTTT.

The rearrangement links TRBV5-1 to TRBJ1-2, with 8 bases lining up with TRBD1. In germline, CDR1 is SGHRS, CDR2 YFSETQ. V dropped 1 base and J dropped 4; count of bases not matched to a gene: 9. The CDR3 length is 16 residues. The CDR3 nucleotides are TGCGCCAGCAGCTTGAGAACCGGGACAGGATCCTATGGCTACACCTTC. Translated, it gives CASSLRTGTGSYGYTF. Filled out from reference TRBV5-1 and TRBJ1-2, the complete variable domain reads KAGVTQTPRYLIKTRGQQVTLSCSPISGHRSVSWYQQTPGQGLQFLFEYFSETQRNKGNFPGRFSGRQFSNSRSEMNVSTLELGDSALYLCASSLRTGTGSYGYTFGSGTRLTVV.

CDR3 region: CASSSTGVWSYNEQFF. The CDR3 DNA sequence: TGTGCCAGCAGCTCAACAGGGGTTTGGTCCTACAATGAGCAGTTCTTC. The rearrangement links TRBV7-9 to TRBJ2-1; 7 bases are shared with TRBD1. This CDR3 is built from 16 residues. V trimming: 4 bases; J trimming: 1 base; junction bases outside the gene matches: 7. CDR1 SEHNR and CDR2 FQNEAQ come from the germline V gene (reference sequence).

The chain employs TRBV11-2 and TRBJ2-7; D remains unclear. Looked up from germline, CDR1 is SGHAT and CDR2 is FQNNGV. The CDR3 length is 13 residues. The germline V and J ends were trimmed by 3 bases and 4 bases, with 10 bases remaining between them. CDR3 amino acids: CASSFERLYEQYF. CDR3 bases: TGTGCCAGCAGCTTTGAGAGGTTGTACGAGCAGTACTTC.

The chain recombines TRBV5-6 with TRBJ1-1; D unresolved. The CDR3 is 16 amino acids. V lost 1 base and J lost 0, with 13 bases in between. Germline-derived CDR1 and CDR2 are SGHDT and YYEEEE. CDR3 DNA sequence: TGTGCCAGCAGCTTGTCCCCCGTTTTTGTGAACACTGAAGCTTTCTTT. It is translated as CASSLSPVFVNTEAFF.

This clone appeared a few times. This chain connects TRBV6-5 to TRBJ1-2; D uncertain. The CDR3 is 14 amino acids. Trimming shortened V by 7 bases and J by 6 bases, and 18 bases separated the two germline ends. Germline V gives CDR1 MNHEY, CDR2 SVGAGI. CDR3 DNA: TGTGCCAGCACCCGAGTGTCAGGATTGAATGGCTACACCTTC. This codes for CASTRVSGLNGYTF.

This chain connects TRBV4-2 to TRBJ1-1; D not certain. There are 15 residues in the CDR3. Germline assignment: CDR1 LGHNA and CDR2 YNFKEQ. V shed 0 bases and J shed 1 base, with 9 bases lying between them. In nucleotides, the CDR3 is TGTGCCAGCAGCCAAGATTCTGGGAGGAACACTGAAGCTTTCTTT. This sequence encodes CASSQDSGRNTEAFF.

This clone was observed a single time. The rearrangement uses TRBV2 and TRBJ2-1; 7 bases align to TRBD1. The CDR3 runs to 15 residues. Germline loops: CDR1 SNHLY, CDR2 FYNNEI. With V trimmed by 4 bases and J by 3 bases, 6 bases remained unmatched. The CDR3 sequence is CASSGRQGSYNEQFF. DNA for the CDR3: TGTGCCAGCAGTGGTAGACAGGGTAGCTACAATGAGCAGTTCTTC.

The chain uses TRBV19 and TRBJ1-2; D uncertain. From germline, CDR1 is LNHDA and CDR2 SQIVND (reference sequence). The CDR3 sequence is 14 residues long. V lost 3 bases to trimming and J lost 2 bases, with 10 bases between them. The CDR3 DNA sequence: TGTGCCAGTAGTATTCTTCGCGGGAACTATGGCTACACCTTC. Amino acid sequence: CASSILRGNYGYTF.

Worth noting for this clone: The junction shows a germline mismatch at one end, possibly a read error. The chain combines TRBV7-7 with TRBJ2-5; D uncertain. Germline V gene lookup returns CDR1 SSHAT and CDR2 FNYEAQ (reference sequence). This CDR3 comprises 15 residues. CDR3 nucleotides: TGTGCTAGCAGCTTAAGCCCCGGCAGCGAAGAGACCCAGTACTTC. Residues: CASSLSPGSEETQYF.

The chain is built from TRBV6-5 and TRBJ1-2; TRBD1 is a possible D gene (6 bases). This CDR3 comprises 13 residues. Per the germline V gene, CDR1 is MNHEY and CDR2 is SVGAGI. The V end was cut by 5 bases, the J end by 5 bases, with 12 bases between. The CDR3 DNA follows: TGTGCCAGCAGTCGACAGGAGGCTTATGGCTACACCTTC. Translated, it gives CASSRQEAYGYTF.

The V call is TRBV15, the J call TRBJ2-2; 10 nucleotides align to TRBD1. The V segment lost 5 bases and the J segment 3 bases; nucleotides outside the gene matches: 6. CDR1 is LNHNV and CDR2 is YYDKDF in the germline V gene (reference sequence). There are 16 residues in the CDR3. This chain's CDR3 is CATSPYGTGDTGELFF. CDR3 DNA sequence: TGTGCCACCAGCCCATACGGGACAGGGGACACCGGGGAGCTGTTTTTT.

The V gene is TRBV7-2, the J gene TRBJ2-1, with D perhaps TRBD2 (6 bases). The V end lost 1 base, the J end lost 4 bases, and 14 bases lay between the germline ends. CDR3 length: 16 residues. CDR1 SGHTA and CDR2 FQGNSA come from the germline V gene. Written as DNA, the CDR3 is TGTGCCAGCAGCTTAGTATTCCTAGCGTCGTACAATGAGCAGTTCTTC. It is translated as CASSLVFLASYNEQFF.

The chain recombines TRBV7-9 with TRBJ1-1; 7 nucleotides line up with TRBD1. With 5 bases clipped from V and 5 bases from J, the junction kept 8 bases outside the gene matches. Germline CDR1 is SEHNR and CDR2 is FQNEAQ (reference sequence). The CDR3 runs to 14 residues. The CDR3 DNA follows: TGTGCCAGCAGCGGGACAGTTACTTGGACTGAAGCTTTCTTT. Translating it yields CASSGTVTWTEAFF.

This clone was seen a few times. This rearrangement joins TRBV15 to TRBJ2-1, with 12 bases lining up with TRBD2. This CDR3 has 16 residues. V dropped 7 bases and J dropped 9; count of bases not matched to a gene: 13. Germline CDR1 LNHNV, CDR2 YYDKDF (reference sequence). The CDR3 bases are TGTGCCACCACCCCTCGGCTAGCGGGAGGGCGGGGTGAGCAGTTCTTC. Residues: CATTPRLAGGRGEQFF.

The V call is TRBV5-4, the J call TRBJ2-5; 9 positions agree with TRBD1. CDR1 is SGHNT and CDR2 is YYREEE in the germline V gene (reference sequence). CDR3 size: 14 residues. The J segment lost 2 bases and the V segment lost 6 bases, leaving 5 bases of the junction unmatched. The CDR3 region has the DNA TGTGCCAGCAAGACAGGGGGTATACAAGAGACCCAGTACTTC. Translated, it gives CASKTGGIQETQYF. The whole variable domain, filled in from reference TRBV5-4 and TRBJ2-5, reads ETGVTQSPTHLIKTRGQQVTLRCSSQSGHNTVSWYQQALGQGPQFIFQYYREEENGRGNFPPRFSGLQFPNYSSELNVNALELDDSALYLCASKTGGIQETQYFGPGTRLLVL.